These 7 T cell receptor beta chains originate from one sample sequenced in a study of blood T cell repertoires in COVID-19. The repertoire was sequenced with immunoSEQ multiplex PCR; TCRdb's copy has only in-frame clones and lacks some. The sample records about 45,000 clones, around 90% being singletons. Sequencing was performed on peripheral blood. All receptors come from a woman aged 80 or over in a cohort sampled during active or convalescent COVID-19.

This chain links TRBV3-1 (or the pseudogene TRBV3-2) with TRBJ1-2, with no clear D. The CDR3 contains 14 residues. The V and J ends lost 2 bases and 0 bases respectively, with 7 bases between them. Germline loops: CDR1 LGHDT, CDR2 YNNKEL (reference sequence). CDR3 in DNA: TGTGCCAGCAGCCAACCGCGCCCTAACTATGGCTACACCTTC. This encodes CASSQPRPNYGYTF.

The chain employs TRBV4-3 and TRBJ2-1, with TRBD2 matching 10 bases. This CDR3 has 15 amino acids. Unmatched junction bases numbered 4, after V lost 3 bases and J lost 5 bases. Germline lookup yields CDR1 LGHNA and CDR2 YSLEER. DNA for the CDR3: TGCGCCAGCAGCCAGCTAGCGGGAGTTAACAATGAGCAGTTCTTC. Residues: CASSQLAGVNNEQFF.

This chain links TRBV6-2 or TRBV6-3 with TRBJ1-2; TRBD1 aligns across 9 bases. The germline gives CDR1 MNHEY, CDR2 SVGEGT. Germline trimming cut 5 bases from V and 3 bases from J; bases unmatched to any gene: 1. The CDR3 is made up of 13 amino acids. CDR3 sequence reads: CASSRDRDYGYTF. In DNA, the CDR3 is TGTGCCAGCAGTCGGGACAGGGACTATGGCTACACCTTC.

The V call is TRBV5-1, the J call TRBJ1-1; 7 nucleotides agree with TRBD1. In germline, CDR1 is SGHRS, CDR2 YFSETQ. V shed 4 bases and J 0 bases; nucleotides not matched to a gene: 3. The CDR3 loop spans 14 amino acids. The CDR3 nucleotides read TGCGCCAGCAGCAGGGGACAGTTGAACACTGAAGCTTTCTTT. Its translation is CASSRGQLNTEAFF. Complete variable domain (other parts from reference TRBV5-1 and TRBJ1-1): KAGVTQTPRYLIKTRGQQVTLSCSPISGHRSVSWYQQTPGQGLQFLFEYFSETQRNKGNFPGRFSGRQFSNSRSEMNVSTLELGDSALYLCASSRGQLNTEAFFGQGTRLTVV.

This clone has just one count. This chain links TRBV5-1 with TRBJ2-5, with TRBD2 matching over 16 bases. The V segment lost 4 bases and the J segment 4 bases; nucleotides outside the gene matches: 7. The CDR3 contains 17 residues. The V gene's germline CDR1 is SGHRS and CDR2 YFSETQ. In DNA, the CDR3 is TGCGCCAGCAGCCAGGGACTAGCGGGAGGGCCTGGAGAGACCCAGTACTTC. Encoded protein: CASSQGLAGGPGETQYF.

This clone showed up just a few times. V gene TRBV19 combines with J gene TRBJ1-2; D unresolved. V was pared by 2 bases and J by 8 bases, with 15 bases between. This CDR3 comprises 14 residues. Germline V gene lookup returns CDR1 LNHDA and CDR2 SQIVND (reference sequence). The CDR3 loop reads CASSINLGVGGYTF. As DNA, the CDR3 is TGTGCCAGTAGTATAAACCTCGGGGTCGGCGGCTACACCTTC.

The V gene is TRBV5-1, the J gene TRBJ1-1; D uncertain. The germline CDR1 and CDR2 sequences are SGHRS and YFSETQ. The CDR3 is 14 amino acids. Trimming cost V 4 bases and J 2 bases, with 12 bases left between them. The CDR3 bases are TGCGCCAGCAGCATTTTCAACTTCAACACTGAAGCTTTCTTT. Its protein product is CASSIFNFNTEAFF.